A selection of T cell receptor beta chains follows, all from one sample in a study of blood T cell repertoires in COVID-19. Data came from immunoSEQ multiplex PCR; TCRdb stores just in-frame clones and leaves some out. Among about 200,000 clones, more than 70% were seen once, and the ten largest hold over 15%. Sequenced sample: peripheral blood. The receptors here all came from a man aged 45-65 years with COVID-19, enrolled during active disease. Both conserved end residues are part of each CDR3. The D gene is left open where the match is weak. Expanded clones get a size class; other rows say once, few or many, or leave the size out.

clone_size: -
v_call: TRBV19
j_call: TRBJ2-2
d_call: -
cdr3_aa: CASSATSWDTGELFF
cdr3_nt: TGTGCCAGTAGTGCTACTAGTTGGGACACCGGGGAGCTGTTTTTT

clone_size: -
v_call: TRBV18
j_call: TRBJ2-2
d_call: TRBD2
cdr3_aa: CASSPPREGSAGELFF
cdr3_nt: TGTGCCAGCTCACCACCCCGGGAGGGCAGCGCCGGGGAGCTGTTTTTT

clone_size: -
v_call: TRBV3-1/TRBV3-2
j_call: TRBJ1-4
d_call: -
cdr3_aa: CASSQGVRGATNEKLFF
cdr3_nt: TGTGCCAGCAGCCAGGGCGTTAGGGGCGCCACTAATGAAAAACTGTTTTTT

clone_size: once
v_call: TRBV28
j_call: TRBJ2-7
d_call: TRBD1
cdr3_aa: CATDLTGTGENEQYF
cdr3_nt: TGTGCCACCGACCTTACCGGGACAGGGGAAAACGAGCAGTACTTC

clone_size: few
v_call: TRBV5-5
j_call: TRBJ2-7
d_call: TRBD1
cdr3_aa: CASSLGQGALEQYF
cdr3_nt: TGTGCCAGCAGCTTGGGACAGGGGGCTCTCGAGCAGTACTTC

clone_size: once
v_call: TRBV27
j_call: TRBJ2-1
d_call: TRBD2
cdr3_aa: CASSLTGTSRHNEQFF
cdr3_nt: TGTGCCAGCAGCCTGACGGGGACTAGCAGACACAATGAGCAGTTCTTC

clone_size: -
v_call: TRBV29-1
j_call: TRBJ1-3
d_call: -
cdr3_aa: CSAYSGNTIYF
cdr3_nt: TGCAGCGCCTACTCTGGAAACACCATATATTTT

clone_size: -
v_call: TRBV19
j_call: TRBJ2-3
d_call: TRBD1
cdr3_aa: CASSSRWATGASTDTQYF
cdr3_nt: TGTGCCAGTAGTTCTCGTTGGGCGACAGGGGCTAGCACAGATACGCAGTATTTT

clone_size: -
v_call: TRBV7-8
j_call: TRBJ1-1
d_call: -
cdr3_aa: CASSLAKSRPLPEAFF
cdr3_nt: TGTGCCAGCAGCTTAGCCAAGTCCAGGCCTCTCCCTGAAGCTTTCTTT

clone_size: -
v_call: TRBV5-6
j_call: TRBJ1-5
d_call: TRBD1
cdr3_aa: CASSPGQGSQPQHF
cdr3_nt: TGTGCCAGCAGCCCGGGACAGGGAAGTCAGCCCCAGCATTTT

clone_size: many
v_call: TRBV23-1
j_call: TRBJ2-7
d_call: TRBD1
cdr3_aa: CASSQKVRGLLNEQYF
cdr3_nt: TGCGCCAGCAGTCAAAAAGTCAGGGGGCTGCTAAACGAGCAGTACTTC

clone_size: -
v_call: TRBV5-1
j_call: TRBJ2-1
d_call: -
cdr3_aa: CASSLIETTGSEQFF
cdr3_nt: TGCGCCAGCAGCTTGATAGAGACCACAGGCAGTGAGCAGTTCTTC

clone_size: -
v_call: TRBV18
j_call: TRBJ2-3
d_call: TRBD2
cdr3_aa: CASSPRASGGLSTDTQYF
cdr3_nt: TGTGCCAGCTCACCACGGGCTAGCGGGGGGCTCAGCACAGATACGCAGTATTTT

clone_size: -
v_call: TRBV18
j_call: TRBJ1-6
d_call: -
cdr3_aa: CASSPTLDSGSPLHF
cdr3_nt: TGTGCCAGCTCACCCACCTTGGACTCAGGTTCACCCCTCCACTTT

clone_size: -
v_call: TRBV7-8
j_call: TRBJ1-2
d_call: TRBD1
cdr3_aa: CASSFGSSGDRGLGYGYTF
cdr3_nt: TGTGCCAGCAGCTTCGGTTCGTCCGGGGACAGGGGGCTAGGCTATGGCTACACCTTC

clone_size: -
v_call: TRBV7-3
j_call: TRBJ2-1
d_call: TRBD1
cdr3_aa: CASNPTDSGGPYNEQFF
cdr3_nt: TGTGCCAGCAACCCGACAGACTCAGGGGGACCCTACAATGAGCAGTTCTTC

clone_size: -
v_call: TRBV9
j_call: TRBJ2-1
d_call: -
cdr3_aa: CASSVVAYGGNEQFF
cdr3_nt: TGTGCCAGCAGCGTAGTCGCGTACGGGGGCAATGAGCAGTTCTTC

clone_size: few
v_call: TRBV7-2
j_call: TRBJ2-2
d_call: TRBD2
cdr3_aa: CASSLGTSGINTGELFF
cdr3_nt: TGTGCCAGCAGCTTAGGGACTAGCGGGATTAACACCGGGGAGCTGTTTTTT

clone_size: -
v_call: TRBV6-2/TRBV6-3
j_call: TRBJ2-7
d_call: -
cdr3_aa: CASSYSSWSYEQYF
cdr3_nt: TGTGCCAGCAGTTACTCGAGTTGGTCCTACGAGCAGTACTTC

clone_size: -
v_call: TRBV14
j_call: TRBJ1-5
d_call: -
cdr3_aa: CASSQAPPIPHDALCSNQPQHF
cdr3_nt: TGTGCCAGCAGCCAAGCCCCGCCTATACCTCATGATGCACTGTGTAGCAATCAGCCCCAGCATTTT

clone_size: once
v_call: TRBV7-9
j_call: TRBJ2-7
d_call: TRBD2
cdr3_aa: CASSLGSGRAPEQYF
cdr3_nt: TGTGCCAGCAGCTTGGGGAGCGGGAGGGCCCCCGAGCAGTACTTC

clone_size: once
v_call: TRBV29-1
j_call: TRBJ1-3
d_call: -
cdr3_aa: CSVGHGVSGNTIYF
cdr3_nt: TGCAGCGTTGGTCACGGGGTCTCTGGAAACACCATATATTTT

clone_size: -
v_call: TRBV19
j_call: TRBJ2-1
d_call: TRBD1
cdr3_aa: CASSMIRTGGVNEQFF
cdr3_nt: TGTGCCAGTAGTATGATTAGGACAGGGGGTGTGAATGAGCAGTTCTTC

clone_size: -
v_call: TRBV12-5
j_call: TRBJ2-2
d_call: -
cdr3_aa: CASGLVSSGISGELFF
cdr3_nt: TGTGCTAGTGGTTTGGTATCCTCAGGGATTTCCGGGGAGCTGTTTTTT